The 4 T cell receptor beta chains below were found in one sample sequenced in a study of shared clonotypes between healthy human individuals. This table comes from immunoSEQ multiplex PCR, and its TCRdb copy is limited to in-frame clones, with some not included. This table has 1,500,000 or so clones, around 95% appearing once. The sequenced material came from naive CD4+ T cells sorted from blood. Indicated subset: CD45RA+ positively selected. The origin of the receptors is a young man in good health.

The chain recombines TRBV28 with TRBJ2-7, with D uncertain. Germline values: CDR1 MDHEN, CDR2 SYDVKM. The germline V and J ends were trimmed by 7 bases and 6 bases, with 16 bases remaining between them. This CDR3 spans 13 amino acids. For the CDR3, the DNA is TGTGCCAGCACCTACTGGGGTGGGTCCGAGCAGTACTTC. This encodes CASTYWGGSEQYF.

The gene calls are TRBV7-2 and TRBJ1-3; weak D call: TRBD1 (6 bases). The V gene's germline CDR1 is SGHTA and CDR2 FQGNSA. Trimming cost V 3 bases and J 0 bases, with 9 bases left between them. This CDR3 contains 15 residues. The CDR3 region is CASSFNRASGNTIYF. The CDR3, as DNA: TGTGCCAGCAGCTTTAACAGGGCCTCTGGAAACACCATATATTTT.

The chain couples TRBV9 to TRBJ2-2; D may be TRBD2 (6 bases). The CDR3 contains 14 residues. Per the germline V gene, CDR1 is SGDLS and CDR2 is YYNGEE. V lost 5 bases and J 1 base, leaving 9 bases between the germline ends. Written as DNA, the CDR3 is TGTGCCAGCAGAAGGGACTTGAACACCGGGGAGCTGTTTTTT. Amino acids: CASRRDLNTGELFF.

J is TRBJ2-2 and V is TRBV27, with D possibly being TRBD2 (6 bases). CDR3 length: 18 amino acids. Germline V gives CDR1 MNHEY, CDR2 SMNVEV (reference sequence). Trimming removed 5 bases at V and 2 bases at J, with 21 bases between. CDR3 nucleotide sequence: TGTGCCAGCAGTCCACAAAGCGGGCACTTCCCCAACACCGGGGAGCTGTTTTTT. It yields the protein CASSPQSGHFPNTGELFF.